The T cell receptor beta chain under discussion was sequenced for a study of T-cell reconstitution after alpha-beta-depleted transplantation in children. Overall study findings and caveats: Several hundred graft clones that had expanded were reportedly the source of alpha-beta T cells about two months after transplant.

Unique molecular identifiers were used in preparing the TCRbeta library. TCRdb passed the PCR reads through MiXCR, listing each CDR3 protein once. The sample consists of 350,000 to 500,000 distinct CDR3 sequences, over 40% of them appearing once. The germline V gene encodes CDR1 SGHRS and CDR2 YFSETQ. The CDR3 spans 16 residues. Trimming cost V 0 bases and J 5 bases, with 15 bases left between them. About this clonotype: The target antigen is unknown.

The rearrangement uses TRBV5-1 and TRBJ2-1; D tentatively fits TRBD1 or TRBD2 (5 bases each). Material: PBMCs, obtained before TCRalphabeta/CD19-depleted stem cell transplant. This TCR was sampled from a girl aged 2 to 10 with aplastic anemia, due to receive a stem cell transplant. CDR3 sequence reads: CASSLEDSRGHNEQFF. The CDR3, as DNA: TGCGCCAGCAGCTTGGAGGACTCGAGGGGACACAATGAGCAGTTCTTC.